This passage covers 30 T cell receptor beta chains from one sample sequenced in a study of blood T cell repertoires in COVID-19. Only in-frame clones appear in the TCRdb table, and some are missing; sequencing was by immunoSEQ multiplex PCR. This table holds roughly 100,000 clones, roughly 80% found once. Sequencing used peripheral blood. The receptors shown here come from a woman at least 80 years old with acute or convalescent COVID-19.

This sequence joins TRBV6-5 and TRBJ2-2; D not resolved. This CDR3 comprises 14 residues. V gave up 2 bases and J gave up 5 bases, with 9 bases separating them. Germline assignment: CDR1 MNHEY and CDR2 SVGAGI. CDR3 loop: CASSYQVETGELFF. CDR3 sequence (DNA): TGTGCCAGCAGTTACCAGGTGGAAACCGGGGAGCTGTTTTTT.

This clone was detected a few times. This sequence joins TRBV19 and TRBJ2-1; 11 positions agree with TRBD2. The length of the CDR3 is 16 residues. The J segment lost 3 bases and the V segment lost 4 bases, leaving 5 bases of the junction unmatched. The germline CDR1 and CDR2 sequences are LNHDA and SQIVND (reference sequence). The CDR3 protein is CASSTGLAAYYNEQFF. The CDR3 nucleotides are TGTGCCAGTAGTACGGGACTAGCGGCGTACTACAATGAGCAGTTCTTC.

The genes are TRBV28 and TRBJ1-1, with D maybe TRBD1 (5 bases). The ends were cut back, 2 bases at V and 1 base at J, with 14 bases in the middle. CDR1 is MDHEN, CDR2 SYDVKM, per germline. CDR3 size: 16 residues. Here the CDR3 DNA reads TGTGCCAGCAGTTTACCGTGGGGCGAAAGGAACACTGAAGCTTTCTTT. Its translation: CASSLPWGERNTEAFF.

The chain has TRBV19 and TRBJ2-1, with D maybe TRBD2 (5 bases). Germline loops: CDR1 LNHDA, CDR2 SQIVND (reference sequence). V lost 2 bases and J lost 2, with 10 bases in between. CDR3 size: 15 residues. Here the CDR3 DNA reads TGTGCCAGTAGTATACGGCGGGCTACCTACAATGAGCAGTTCTTC. The encoded protein is CASSIRRATYNEQFF. The variable domain in full, completed from reference TRBV19 and TRBJ2-1, reads DGGITQSPKYLFRKEGQNVTLSCEQNLNHDAMYWYRQDPGQGLRLIYYSQIVNDFQKGDIAEGYSVSREKKESFPLTVTSAQKNPTAFYLCASSIRRATYNEQFFGPGTRLTVL.

This clone was detected only once. Germline is not matched at one junction end, which may reflect a read error. The chain joins TRBV5-1 to TRBJ2-5; D not resolved. The germline V gene has CDR1 SGHRS and CDR2 YFSETQ. The CDR3 runs to 13 residues. The CDR3 DNA sequence: TGCGCCAGCAGCTTAACTACCCAAAAGACCCAGTACTTC. It codes for CASSLTTQKTQYF.

The genes are TRBV29-1 and TRBJ1-2; 10 bases match TRBD1. The V gene's germline CDR1 is SQVTM and CDR2 ANQGSEA. The CDR3 totals 17 residues. J gave up 4 bases and V 4 bases, and 15 bases lay outside the gene matches. CDR3 sequence reads: CSVVERGTGVFTYGYTF. CDR3 nucleotide sequence: TGCAGCGTTGTAGAAAGGGGGACAGGGGTTTTCACCTATGGCTACACCTTC.

This clone was seen only once. J is TRBJ2-5 and V is TRBV4-1, with 8 nucleotides matching TRBD2. This CDR3 spans 14 amino acids. Germline CDR1 is MGHRA and CDR2 is YSYEKL. Trimming removed 5 bases from V and 3 bases from J; junction bases left unmatched: 5. The CDR3 coding sequence is TGCGCCAGCAGCTTGACTAGCGTGGAAGAGACCCAGTACTTC. It encodes CASSLTSVEETQYF.

The V call is TRBV24-1, the J call TRBJ2-1, with 7 bases that match TRBD2. Per germline, CDR1 KGHDR and CDR2 SFDVKD. The V gene end was trimmed by 3 bases and the J gene end by 2 bases; junction bases not matched to a gene: 9. CDR3 size: 17 residues. The CDR3 nucleotides read TGTGCCACCAGTGATCCGAGCGGGGCGGTCCCCTACAATGAGCAGTTCTTC. Translated: CATSDPSGAVPYNEQFF.

The rearrangement uses TRBV6-2 or TRBV6-3 and TRBJ1-5, with D perhaps TRBD1 (6 bases). CDR1 and CDR2 from the germline V gene are MNHEY and SVGEGT. Trimming cost V 5 bases and J 3 bases, with 8 bases left between them. The CDR3 runs 13 residues. CDR3 bases: TGTGCCAGCAGTAACAGGGCCAATCAGCCCCAGCATTTT. Translated, it gives CASSNRANQPQHF.

The V and J genes are TRBV19 and TRBJ2-3; 10 bases fit TRBD1. The CDR3 has 16 residues. J lost 8 bases, V lost 5 bases, and 13 bases had no gene match. CDR1 and CDR2 from the germline V gene are LNHDA and SQIVND (reference sequence). The CDR3 is CASSPGQGPIYGTQYF. The CDR3 coding sequence is TGTGCCAGTAGTCCGGGACAGGGGCCAATCTATGGTACGCAGTATTTT.

This sequence joins TRBV7-2 and TRBJ2-5, with TRBD2 as a possible D gene (6 bases). Trimming removed 5 bases from V and 7 bases from J, with 20 bases in between. There are 15 residues in the CDR3. In germline, CDR1 is SGHTA, CDR2 FQGNSA. As DNA, the CDR3 is TGTGCCAGCAGCCTCCACACCGGGACTCGCTCGACCCAGTACTTC. Translation: CASSLHTGTRSTQYF.

This chain uses TRBV10-3 with TRBJ1-2, with D maybe TRBD1 (6 bases). Germline V gene sequence: CDR1 ENHRY, CDR2 SYGVKD. The CDR3 spans 13 residues. The ends were cut back, 4 bases at V and 3 bases at J, with 9 bases in the middle. The CDR3 protein is CAISVAGDYGYTF. The CDR3 bases are TGTGCCATCAGTGTGGCAGGGGACTATGGCTACACCTTC.

This clone showed up just a few times. This CDR3 reads CSVRQGNNEQFF. The CDR3 nucleotides read TGCAGCGTCAGACAGGGGAACAATGAGCAGTTCTTC. This rearrangement joins TRBV29-1 to TRBJ2-1; TRBD1 matches at 8 bases. V trimming: 6 bases; J trimming: 5 bases; junction bases outside the gene matches: 3. CDR1 is SQVTM and CDR2 is ANQGSEA in the germline V gene. This CDR3 comprises 12 residues.

This clone was counted once. The V and J genes are TRBV7-6 and TRBJ2-5; D possibly corresponds to TRBD2 (5 bases). Germline-derived CDR1 and CDR2 are SGHVS and FNYEAQ. V lost 4 bases to trimming and J lost 3 bases, with 9 bases between them. CDR3 size: 13 residues. CDR3 coding DNA: TGTGCCAGCAGCTCGGACTGGGAAGAGACCCAGTACTTC. Translation gives CASSSDWEETQYF.

The chain employs TRBV9 and TRBJ2-1; weak D call: TRBD2 (6 bases). The length of the CDR3 is 17 residues. From germline, CDR1 is SGDLS and CDR2 YYNGEE. The V end was cut by 3 bases, the J end by 5 bases, with 21 bases between. The CDR3 sequence is CASSARPLAPRDNEQFF. As DNA, the CDR3 is TGTGCCAGCAGCGCAAGGCCGCTAGCGCCGCGGGACAATGAGCAGTTCTTC.

CDR3 protein: CATSRGDSNYGYTF. CDR3 DNA: TGTGCCACCAGCAGAGGAGACAGTAACTATGGCTACACCTTC. The chain joins TRBV15 to TRBJ1-2; D possibly corresponds to TRBD1 (5 bases). This CDR3 is built from 14 residues. Germline V gene lookup returns CDR1 LNHNV and CDR2 YYDKDF (reference sequence). The V and J ends lost 1 base and 1 base respectively, with 7 bases between them.

For the CDR3, the DNA is TGTGCCAGCAGCCCCGGGGTAGCGGGAGTCAATGAGCAGTTCTTC. Protein product: CASSPGVAGVNEQFF. The rearrangement links TRBV5-4 to TRBJ2-1; 9 positions agree with TRBD2. Germline V CDR1 and CDR2: SGHNT, YYREEE (reference sequence). There are 15 residues in the CDR3. The V gene end was trimmed by 4 bases and the J gene end by 6 bases; junction bases not matched to a gene: 8.

The chain carries TRBV9 and TRBJ2-5, with 9 bases identical to TRBD1. Germline loops: CDR1 SGDLS, CDR2 YYNGEE. The CDR3 runs 15 residues. V lost 1 base to trimming and J lost 4 bases; unmatched junction nucleotides: 5. CDR3 DNA sequence: TGTGCCAGCAGCGTACGGGGACAGGGAGGAGAGACCCAGTACTTC. This codes for CASSVRGQGGETQYF.

The chain couples TRBV6-6 to TRBJ1-4; 8 bases are a match to TRBD1. This CDR3 contains 16 residues. After removal of 5 bases from V and 10 bases from J, the junction contained 15 bases not matched to a gene. Per the germline V gene, CDR1 is MNHNY and CDR2 is SVGAGI (reference sequence). This chain's CDR3 is CASSQQGAQGGVKLFF. CDR3 coding DNA: TGTGCCAGCAGTCAGCAGGGGGCGCAGGGGGGAGTAAAACTGTTTTTT.

This clone was recorded many times. This rearrangement joins TRBV19 to TRBJ1-4, with 9 bases matching TRBD1. The V gene end was trimmed by 5 bases and the J gene end by 7 bases; junction bases not matched to a gene: 8. The CDR3 is 15 amino acids. CDR1 is LNHDA, CDR2 SQIVND, per germline (reference sequence). The CDR3 coding sequence is TGTGCCAGTAGTCCGGGGACAGGGATGAGTGAAAAACTGTTTTTT. It encodes CASSPGTGMSEKLFF.

The V call is TRBV28, the J call TRBJ2-7, with D perhaps TRBD2 (5 bases). CDR3 length: 12 residues. Trimming shortened V by 7 bases and J by 2 bases, and 9 bases separated the two germline ends. CDR1 and CDR2 (germline): MDHEN, SYDVKM. CDR3 sequence: CASTAGTYEQYF. The CDR3 coding sequence is TGTGCCAGCACCGCCGGGACCTACGAGCAGTACTTC. Supplemented by reference TRBV28 and TRBJ2-7, the full variable domain reads DVKVTQSSRYLVKRTGEKVFLECVQDMDHENMFWYRQDPGLGLRLIYFSYDVKMKEKGDIPEGYSVSREKKERFSLILESASTNQTSMYLCASTAGTYEQYFGPGTRLTVT.

The V and J genes are TRBV5-1 and TRBJ1-4, with TRBD1 matching 7 bases. CDR1 is SGHRS, CDR2 YFSETQ, per germline. Trimming removed 0 bases from V and 4 bases from J; junction bases left unmatched: 3. The CDR3 is 15 amino acids. CDR3 sequence (DNA): TGCGCCAGCAGCTTGGGCAGGGGGGTTAATGAAAAACTGTTTTTT. Amino acid sequence: CASSLGRGVNEKLFF.

This clone came up once. J is TRBJ2-3 and V is TRBV7-6, with D tentatively TRBD2 (7 bases). The CDR3 is 18 residues long. Germline-derived CDR1 and CDR2 are SGHVS and FNYEAQ. The ends were cut back, 0 bases at V and 1 base at J, with 17 bases in the middle. CDR3 nucleotide sequence: TGTGCCAGCAGCTTAGCGTTTGCGGGGGCGCCGGGCACAGATACGCAGTATTTT. It yields the protein CASSLAFAGAPGTDTQYF.

The genes are TRBV14 and TRBJ1-3; tentative D call: TRBD1 (5 bases). Per the germline V gene, CDR1 is SGHDN and CDR2 is FVKESK. The ends were cut back, 1 base at V and 0 bases at J, with 16 bases in the middle. The CDR3 loop spans 18 amino acids. The DNA of the CDR3 is TGTGCCAGCAGCCAAGGTGAAACAGGACCCTTCTCTGGAAACACCATATATTTT. Translated, it gives CASSQGETGPFSGNTIYF.

The chain joins TRBV7-2 to TRBJ2-1; possibly TRBD1 for D (6 bases). CDR3 length: 15 amino acids. From germline, CDR1 is SGHTA and CDR2 FQGNSA. V gave up 8 bases and J gave up 10 bases, with 24 bases separating them. The CDR3 spells CASASERTPRGEQFF. The CDR3 DNA follows: TGTGCCAGCGCTTCGGAAAGGACTCCAAGGGGGGAGCAGTTCTTC.

The V and J genes are TRBV7-2 and TRBJ2-1, with 7 bases aligning to TRBD1. The V gene's germline CDR1 is SGHTA and CDR2 FQGNSA. This CDR3 has 13 residues. V gave up 3 bases and J gave up 7 bases; unmatched junction bases: 3. The CDR3 spells CASSFLDRNEQFF. The CDR3 DNA reads as TGTGCCAGCAGCTTCCTGGACAGGAATGAGCAGTTCTTC.

This clone came up many times. This chain links TRBV5-5 with TRBJ1-4; TRBD1 aligns across 7 bases. Germline V CDR1 and CDR2: SGHKS, YYEKEE (reference sequence). Trimming removed 5 bases from V and 3 bases from J; junction bases left unmatched: 4. CDR3 length: 14 residues. The CDR3 DNA sequence: TGTGCCAGCAGTCGACAGGGAGCTAATGAAAAACTGTTTTTT. This gives the protein CASSRQGANEKLFF.

The chain is built from TRBV9 and TRBJ2-1; 7 bases are shared with TRBD2. Per germline, CDR1 SGDLS and CDR2 YYNGEE. The CDR3 consists of 16 residues. The V and J ends lost 1 base and 0 bases, in that order; junction bases with no gene match: 4. This CDR3 reads CASSVLAASSYNEQFF. Here the CDR3 DNA reads TGTGCCAGCAGCGTACTAGCGGCATCCTCCTACAATGAGCAGTTCTTC.

The chain combines TRBV5-1 with TRBJ1-5, with a weak D call TRBD1 (6 bases). The CDR3 extends over 13 amino acids. V gave up 0 bases and J gave up 5 bases, with 6 bases separating them. Germline V gene sequence: CDR1 SGHRS, CDR2 YFSETQ. This chain's CDR3 is CASSLDRDQPQHF. The CDR3 DNA sequence: TGCGCCAGCAGCTTGGACAGGGATCAGCCCCAGCATTTT.

This clone appeared a single time. The rearrangement joins TRBV5-1 to TRBJ2-1; the D is unclear. The CDR3 consists of 15 residues. The germline CDR1 and CDR2 sequences are SGHRS and YFSETQ. The V and J ends lost 4 bases and 4 bases respectively, with 15 bases between them. CDR3 bases: TGCGCCAGCAGCGCCGACTCCGACGCTTACAATGAGCAGTTCTTC. Protein sequence: CASSADSDAYNEQFF.